Sequencing of this T cell receptor (beta chain) was carried out in a study of blood T cell repertoires in COVID-19. Profiled with immunoSEQ multiplex PCR; TCRdb holds only in-frame clones, not every one. The sample records 40,000 to 50,000 clones, nearly 90% being singletons. CDR3 length: 15 amino acids. In germline, CDR1 is SGHTA, CDR2 FQGNSA. V shed 5 bases and J shed 1 base, with 11 bases lying between them. Sequencing was done on a sample of peripheral blood. The gene calls are TRBV7-2 and TRBJ2-2; D is ambiguous. The receptor was derived from a human donor in a cohort sampled during active COVID-19. CDR3 nucleotides: TGTGCCAGCAGCGACCGTCTAGGGAACACCGGGGAGCTGTTTTTT. Its protein is CASSDRLGNTGELFF. Complete variable domain (other parts from reference TRBV7-2 and TRBJ2-2): GAGVSQSPSNKVTEKGKDVELRCDPISGHTALYWYRQSLGQGLEFLIYFQGNSAPDKSGLPSDRFSAERTGGSVSTLTIQRTQQEDSAVYLCASSDRLGNTGELFFGEGSRLTVL.